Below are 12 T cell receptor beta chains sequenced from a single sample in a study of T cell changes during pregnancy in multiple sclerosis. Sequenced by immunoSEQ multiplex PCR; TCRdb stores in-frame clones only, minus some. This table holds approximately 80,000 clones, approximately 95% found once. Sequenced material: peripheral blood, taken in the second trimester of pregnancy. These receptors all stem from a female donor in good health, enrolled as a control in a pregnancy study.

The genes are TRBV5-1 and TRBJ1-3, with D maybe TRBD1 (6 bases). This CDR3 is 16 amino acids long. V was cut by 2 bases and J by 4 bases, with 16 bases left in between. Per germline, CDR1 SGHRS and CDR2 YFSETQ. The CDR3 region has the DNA TGCGCCAGCAGCTTACAGGGTTCAGGTACCGGAAACACCATATATTTT. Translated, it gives CASSLQGSGTGNTIYF.

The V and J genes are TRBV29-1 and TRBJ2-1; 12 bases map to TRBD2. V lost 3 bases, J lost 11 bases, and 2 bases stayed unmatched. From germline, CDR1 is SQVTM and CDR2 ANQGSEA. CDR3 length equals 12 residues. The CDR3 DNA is TGCAGCGTTGAGCTAGCGGGAGGGCAGCAGTTCTTC. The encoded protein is CSVELAGGQQFF.

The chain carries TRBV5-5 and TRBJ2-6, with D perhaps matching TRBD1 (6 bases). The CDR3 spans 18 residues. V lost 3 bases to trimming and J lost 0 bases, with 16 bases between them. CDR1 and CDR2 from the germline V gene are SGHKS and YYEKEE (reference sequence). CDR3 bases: TGTGCCAGCAGCTCAACGACCACCAGGGGCTCTGGGGCCAACGTCCTGACTTTC. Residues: CASSSTTTRGSGANVLTF.

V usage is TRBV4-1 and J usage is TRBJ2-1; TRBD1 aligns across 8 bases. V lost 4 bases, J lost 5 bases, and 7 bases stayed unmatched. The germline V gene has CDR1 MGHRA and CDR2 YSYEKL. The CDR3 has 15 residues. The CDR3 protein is CASSPARQGHNEQFF. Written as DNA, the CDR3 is TGCGCCAGCAGCCCAGCCAGACAGGGGCACAATGAGCAGTTCTTC.

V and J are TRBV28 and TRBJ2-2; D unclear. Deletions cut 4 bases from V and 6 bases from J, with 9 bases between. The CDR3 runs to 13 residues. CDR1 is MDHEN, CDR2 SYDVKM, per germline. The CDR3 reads CASSSVVAGELFF. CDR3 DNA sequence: TGTGCCAGCAGTTCGGTGGTGGCCGGGGAGCTGTTTTTT.

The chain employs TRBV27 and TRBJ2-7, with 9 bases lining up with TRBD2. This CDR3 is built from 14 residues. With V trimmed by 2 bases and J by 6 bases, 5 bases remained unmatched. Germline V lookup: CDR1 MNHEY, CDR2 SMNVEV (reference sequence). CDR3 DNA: TGTGCCAGCAGTTTAGTGGGTAGCGGGAGCGAGCAGTACTTC. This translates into CASSLVGSGSEQYF.

CDR3 nucleotide sequence: TGTGCCAGCAGCGTCGGCGGGAGTGGTTACGAGCAGTACTTC. Protein product: CASSVGGSGYEQYF. J is TRBJ2-7 and V is TRBV7-9; 7 bases align to TRBD2. Germline CDR1 is SEHNR and CDR2 is FQNEAQ (reference sequence). The V gene end was trimmed by 5 bases and the J gene end by 4 bases; junction bases not matched to a gene: 8. The CDR3 sequence is 14 residues long.

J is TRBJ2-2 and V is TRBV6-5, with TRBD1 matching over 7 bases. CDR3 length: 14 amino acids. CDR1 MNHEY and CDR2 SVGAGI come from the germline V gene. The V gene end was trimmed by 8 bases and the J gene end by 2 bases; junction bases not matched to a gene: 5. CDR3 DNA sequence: TGTGCCAGCTTGGACAGGTTTAACACCGGGGAGCTGTTTTTT. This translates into CASLDRFNTGELFF.

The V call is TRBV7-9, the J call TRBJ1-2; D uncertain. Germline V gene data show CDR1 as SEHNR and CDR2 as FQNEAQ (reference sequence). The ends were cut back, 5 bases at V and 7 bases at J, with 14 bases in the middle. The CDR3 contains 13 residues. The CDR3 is CASSLQTSRGYTF. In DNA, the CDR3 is TGTGCCAGCAGCCTTCAGACAAGTCGTGGCTACACCTTC.

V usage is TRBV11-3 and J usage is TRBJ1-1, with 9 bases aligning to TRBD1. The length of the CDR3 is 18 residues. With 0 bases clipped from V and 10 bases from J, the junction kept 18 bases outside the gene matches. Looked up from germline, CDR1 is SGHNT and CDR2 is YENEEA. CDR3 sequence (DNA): TGTGCCAGCAGCTTAGATTGGAGGACTCCCGGGACAGGGTCAGGAGCTTTCTTT. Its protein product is CASSLDWRTPGTGSGAFF.

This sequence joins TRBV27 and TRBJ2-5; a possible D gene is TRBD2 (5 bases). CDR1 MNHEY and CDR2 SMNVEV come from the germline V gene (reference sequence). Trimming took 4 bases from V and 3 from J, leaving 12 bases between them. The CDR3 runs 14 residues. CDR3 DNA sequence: TGTGCCAGCAGTTCGAGCGGTAACGAAGAGACCCAGTACTTC. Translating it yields CASSSSGNEETQYF.

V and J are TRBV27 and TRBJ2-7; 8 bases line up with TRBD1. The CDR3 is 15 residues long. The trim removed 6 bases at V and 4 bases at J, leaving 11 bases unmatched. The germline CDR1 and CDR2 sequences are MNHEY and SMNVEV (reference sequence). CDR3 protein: CASSLHQGADYEQYF. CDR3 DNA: TGTGCCAGCAGCCTCCATCAGGGGGCTGATTACGAGCAGTACTTC.